The 18 T cell receptor beta chains presented below share a single source sample, sequenced in a study of identifying expanded T cells in peripheral blood. Assay used: immunoSEQ multiplex PCR; TCRdb lists only in-frame clones, some missing. The top ten clones hold 7.3% of a sample with about 82,000 clones, over 85% of them seen once. Sequencing was performed on blood. The receptors here all came from a person between 18 and 75 years old in good health.

DNA of the CDR3: TGTGCCAGCAGCTCACCGGGACAGGGAACCTACGAGCAGTACTTC. Translating gives CASSSPGQGTYEQYF. This chain uses TRBV7-6 with TRBJ2-7; 9 nucleotides align to TRBD1. The junction had 6 bases not matched to a gene; V was cut back by 4 bases and J by 2 bases. The CDR3 runs to 15 residues. Germline V gene lookup returns CDR1 SGHVS and CDR2 FNYEAQ.

The count of this clone is one. The chain uses TRBV5-5 and TRBJ1-5; weak D call: TRBD1 (6 bases). V gave up 0 bases and J gave up 6 bases, with 13 bases separating them. The CDR3 length is 15 residues. Germline V gene data show CDR1 as SGHKS and CDR2 as YYEKEE (reference sequence). The CDR3 region has the DNA TGTGCCAGCAGCTTGGTTGGGGGCAGTACTCAGCCCCAGCATTTT. Amino acids: CASSLVGGSTQPQHF.

This clone has just a few counts. The gene calls are TRBV9 and TRBJ1-2; D may be TRBD1 (6 bases). Per the germline V gene, CDR1 is SGDLS and CDR2 is YYNGEE. This CDR3 has 13 residues. Trimming shortened V by 7 bases and J by 5 bases, and 15 bases separated the two germline ends. CDR3 protein: CASGPGTGYGYTF. DNA for the CDR3: TGTGCCAGCGGACCAGGAACAGGGTATGGCTACACCTTC.

The chain has TRBV9 and TRBJ2-2; 8 bases align to TRBD1. Germline values: CDR1 SGDLS, CDR2 YYNGEE. The CDR3 runs 16 residues. V lost 4 bases to trimming and J lost 3 bases; unmatched junction nucleotides: 8. The DNA of the CDR3 is TGTGCCAGCAGCCCAACGACAGGGGAGTACACCGGGGAGCTGTTTTTT. This sequence encodes CASSPTTGEYTGELFF.

The chain combines TRBV7-9 with TRBJ1-1; possible D gene TRBD1, 6 bases. From germline, CDR1 is SEHNR and CDR2 FQNEAQ (reference sequence). The CDR3 length is 15 residues. Trimming pared 2 bases from V and 4 bases from J, leaving 14 bases between. CDR3 in amino acids: CASSLPNGGPTEAFF. The CDR3 DNA sequence: TGTGCCAGCAGCTTACCCAACGGGGGGCCCACTGAAGCTTTCTTT.

This chain connects TRBV25-1 to TRBJ1-1; 8 bases match TRBD1. Per the germline V gene, CDR1 is MGHDK and CDR2 is SYGVNS. The CDR3 runs to 14 residues. The junction had 10 bases not matched to a gene; V was cut back by 7 bases and J by 6 bases. CDR3 DNA sequence: TGTGCCAGCACCGAAAGGGGACAGGCCTCTGAAGCTTTCTTT. Translating it yields CASTERGQASEAFF.

V is TRBV29-1 and J is TRBJ1-2; a weak D match, TRBD1 (6 bases). From germline, CDR1 is SQVTM and CDR2 ANQGSEA. CDR3 length equals 14 residues. The V end lost 1 base, the J end lost 1 base, and 10 bases lay between the germline ends. CDR3 protein: CSVEGGAYNYGYTF. DNA of the CDR3: TGCAGCGTTGAAGGGGGGGCATATAACTATGGCTACACCTTC.

The rearrangement uses TRBV2 and TRBJ2-7, with 7 positions matching TRBD1. The J segment lost 3 bases and the V segment lost 4 bases, leaving 18 bases of the junction unmatched. The germline V gene encodes CDR1 SNHLY and CDR2 FYNNEI. CDR3 length equals 18 residues. This chain's CDR3 is CASSGSVSRTGTVYEQYF. In nucleotides, the CDR3 is TGTGCCAGCAGTGGTTCTGTATCTAGAACCGGGACAGTCTACGAGCAGTACTTC.

The chain couples TRBV2 to TRBJ1-4; possible D gene TRBD1, 6 bases. This CDR3 contains 12 residues. Trimming left V 7 bases short and J 8 bases short, with 11 bases between. CDR1 is SNHLY and CDR2 is FYNNEI in the germline V gene. CDR3 in DNA: TGTGCCAGCAACCCAGGGGTCGAAAAACTGTTTTTT. Its translation: CASNPGVEKLFF.

Written as DNA, the CDR3 is TGTGCCAGCAGCCCCCGGACAGGTCCCTTCTACGAGCAGTACTTC. Its translation is CASSPRTGPFYEQYF. The genes are TRBV9 and TRBJ2-7, with 7 bases lining up with TRBD1. In germline, CDR1 is SGDLS, CDR2 YYNGEE. The CDR3 totals 15 residues. The junction had 10 bases not matched to a gene; V was cut back by 4 bases and J by 3 bases.

The chain combines TRBV15 with TRBJ2-1; D ambiguous. The V gene's germline CDR1 is LNHNV and CDR2 YYDKDF (reference sequence). Between the trimmed V and J ends, which lost 1 base and 0 bases, there was a span of 7 bases. The CDR3 is made up of 15 amino acids. CDR3 DNA sequence: TGTGCCACCAGCAGAGTATTCGGCTCCTACAATGAGCAGTTCTTC. Translated: CATSRVFGSYNEQFF.

The CDR3 coding sequence is TGTGCCAGCAGCCAAGAGGGGAATAACAATCAGCCCCAGCATTTT. Translating gives CASSQEGNNNQPQHF. The chain combines TRBV7-8 with TRBJ1-5, with D possibly TRBD1 on 5 matching bases. The CDR3 covers 15 residues. The ends were cut back, 5 bases at V and 3 bases at J, with 14 bases in the middle. Germline CDR1 and CDR2: SGHVS and FQNEAQ.

This chain links TRBV15 with TRBJ2-5; TRBD1 aligns across 7 bases. The germline V gene encodes CDR1 LNHNV and CDR2 YYDKDF (reference sequence). Germline trimming cut 3 bases from V and 5 bases from J; bases unmatched to any gene: 6. This CDR3 is 14 amino acids long. The CDR3 DNA reads as TGTGCCACCAGCAGGAACACAGGGGCCGAGACCCAGTACTTC. This translates into CATSRNTGAETQYF.

The genes are TRBV9 and TRBJ2-1; either TRBD1 or TRBD2 may fit D (6 bases each). The CDR3 sequence is 17 residues long. V was pared by 3 bases and J by 5 bases, with 21 bases between. Germline V gene sequence: CDR1 SGDLS, CDR2 YYNGEE. The CDR3 loop is CASSARGTYPGNNEQFF. In DNA, the CDR3 is TGTGCCAGCAGCGCGAGGGGGACTTATCCTGGGAACAATGAGCAGTTCTTC.

The chain links TRBV5-4 to TRBJ1-1; the D gene is possibly TRBD1 (5 bases). CDR3 length equals 12 residues. Per the germline V gene, CDR1 is SGHNT and CDR2 is YYREEE (reference sequence). V gave up 2 bases and J gave up 7 bases, with 9 bases separating them. CDR3 loop: CASSLSGREAFF. The CDR3 DNA is TGTGCCAGCAGCTTATCAGGGCGTGAAGCTTTCTTT.

In this sample, this clone turned up once. The chain links TRBV15 to TRBJ2-2; 14 nucleotides agree with TRBD2. Germline trimming cut 4 bases from V and 4 bases from J; bases unmatched to any gene: 5. The CDR3 runs to 17 residues. Germline V CDR1 and CDR2: LNHNV, YYDKDF (reference sequence). The CDR3 loop reads CATSKGLAGVGTGELFF. In DNA, the CDR3 is TGTGCCACCAGCAAGGGACTAGCGGGAGTCGGCACCGGGGAGCTGTTTTTT.

The V and J genes are TRBV27 and TRBJ1-1; D is undetermined. The ends were cut back, 5 bases at V and 9 bases at J, with 10 bases in the middle. This CDR3 is built from 11 residues. Per germline, CDR1 MNHEY and CDR2 SMNVEV (reference sequence). CDR3 sequence: CASSANFQAFF. The CDR3 DNA sequence: TGTGCCAGCAGTGCGAACTTTCAAGCTTTCTTT.

V and J are TRBV7-8 and TRBJ2-2; 7 bases are shared with TRBD1. V lost 6 bases to trimming and J lost 2 bases; unmatched junction nucleotides: 6. The length of the CDR3 is 15 residues. Per germline, CDR1 SGHVS and CDR2 FQNEAQ. The CDR3 loop is CASRLRDRNTGELFF. The CDR3 bases are TGTGCCAGCAGACTAAGGGACAGAAACACCGGGGAGCTGTTTTTT.